A selection of T cell receptor beta chains follows, all from one sample in a study of T-cell reconstitution after alpha-beta-depleted transplantation in children. TCRdb re-derived calls from the PCR reads in MiXCR, one entry per CDR3 protein. The sample holds approximately 1,000,000 distinct CDR3 sequences, roughly 29% seen once. Sequencing was performed on PBMCs, mostly from graft donor cells, taken 360 days after TCRalphabeta/CD19-depleted stem cell transplant. These receptors originate from a boy younger than two who had a stem cell transplant for SCID, so the T cells may come from the graft donor. Both conserved end residues are part of each CDR3. Each record gives: V gene, D gene, J gene, clone size, CDR3 protein, CDR3 DNA. D genes are given only for firm matches. Clone size appears in some rows only: once, few, many, or a class for an expanded clone.

V: TRBV2
D: -
J: TRBJ2-7
size: few
CDR3: CATLSGSSYEQYF
DNA: TGTGCCACACTCTCCGGGTCCTCCTACGAGCAGTACTTC

V: TRBV12-3/TRBV12-4
D: -
J: TRBJ2-3
size: few
CDR3: CASTLGGPGTDTQYF
DNA: TGTGCCAGCACCCTGGGGGGTCCGGGGACAGATACGCAGTATTTT

V: TRBV5-5
D: -
J: TRBJ1-2
size: -
CDR3: CASTRQTYGYTF
DNA: TGTGCCAGCACCAGACAGACCTATGGCTACACCTTC

V: TRBV28
D: TRBD1
J: TRBJ2-5
size: once
CDR3: CASSPFRQGYTLEQETQYF
DNA: TGTGCCAGCAGTCCCTTTCGACAGGGGTATACTCTTGAACAAGAGACCCAGTACTTC

V: TRBV6-5
D: -
J: TRBJ2-5
size: few
CDR3: CASSSPRGARETQYF
DNA: TGTGCCAGCAGTTCCCCCCGGGGGGCACGAGAGACCCAGTACTTC

V: TRBV6-1
D: TRBD1
J: TRBJ2-7
size: once
CDR3: CASRGQWSNYEQYF
DNA: TGTGCCAGCAGGGGACAGTGGTCTAACTACGAGCAGTACTTC

V: TRBV2
D: -
J: TRBJ1-1
size: -
CDR3: CASIFRATTEAFF
DNA: TGTGCCAGCATATTCAGGGCGACCACTGAAGCTTTCTTT

V: TRBV12-3/TRBV12-4
D: TRBD1
J: TRBJ1-2
size: many
CDR3: CASSPHRTGF
DNA: TGTGCCAGCAGTCCGCACAGGACAGGCTTC

V: TRBV5-1
D: -
J: TRBJ1-5
size: -
CDR3: CASSLAPDGNQPQHF
DNA: TGCGCCAGCAGCTTGGCCCCGGATGGCAATCAGCCCCAGCATTTT

V: TRBV20-1
D: -
J: TRBJ1-3
size: -
CDR3: CSAANPTASGNTIYF
DNA: TGCAGTGCGGCCAACCCGACAGCTTCTGGAAACACCATATATTTT

V: TRBV5-6
D: TRBD1
J: TRBJ2-1
size: -
CDR3: CASSQKTGIYNEQFF
DNA: TGTGCCAGCAGCCAGAAGACAGGGATCTACAATGAGCAGTTCTTC

V: TRBV7-3
D: TRBD2
J: TRBJ2-2
size: -
CDR3: CASSLTGGDNTGELFF
DNA: TGTGCCAGCAGCTTAACTGGGGGGGATAACACCGGGGAGCTGTTTTTT

V: TRBV24-1
D: -
J: TRBJ2-3
size: few
CDR3: CATSRPGTDTQYF
DNA: TGTGCCACCAGTCGTCCCGGGACGGATACGCAGTATTTT

V: TRBV5-1
D: -
J: TRBJ2-2
size: few
CDR3: CASSLDVGELFF
DNA: TGCGCCAGCAGCTTGGACGTCGGGGAGCTGTTTTTT

V: TRBV2
D: TRBD2
J: TRBJ2-5
size: once
CDR3: CASSEGTRQETQYF
DNA: TGTGCCAGCAGTGAAGGGACTAGACAAGAGACCCAGTACTTC

V: TRBV11-2
D: TRBD1
J: TRBJ1-4
size: -
CDR3: CASSMAGTGKGSANEKLFF
DNA: TGTGCCAGCAGCATGGCCGGGACAGGGAAGGGGTCAGCTAATGAAAAACTGTTTTTT

V: TRBV11-2
D: TRBD2
J: TRBJ2-3
size: few
CDR3: CASSRTSGGGTDTQYF
DNA: TGTGCCAGCAGTCGTACTAGCGGGGGAGGCACAGATACGCAGTATTTT

V: TRBV5-1
D: TRBD1
J: TRBJ2-2
size: few
CDR3: CASRTGAIGELFF
DNA: TGCGCCAGCAGAACAGGGGCTATCGGGGAGCTGTTTTTT

V: TRBV15
D: TRBD1
J: TRBJ1-1
size: -
CDR3: CATSRFQGGTEAFF
DNA: TGTGCCACCAGCAGATTCCAGGGGGGGACTGAAGCTTTCTTT

V: TRBV20-1
D: -
J: TRBJ2-1
size: -
CDR3: CSAQTLGSEQFF
DNA: TGCAGTGCTCAAACCTTGGGATCAGAGCAGTTCTTC

V: TRBV5-1
D: -
J: TRBJ2-7
size: -
CDR3: CASSSNTQWEQYF
DNA: TGCGCCAGCAGTAGTAACACCCAGTGGGAGCAGTACTTC

V: TRBV10-3
D: -
J: TRBJ2-2
size: -
CDR3: CAIRTGQGGTNTGELFF
DNA: TGTGCCATCAGAACCGGACAGGGAGGGACGAACACCGGGGAGCTGTTTTTT

V: TRBV20-1
D: -
J: TRBJ2-3
size: -
CDR3: CSARQGIRTDTQYF
DNA: TGCAGTGCTAGACAGGGTATCCGCACAGATACGCAGTATTTT

V: TRBV10-3
D: TRBD1
J: TRBJ2-7
size: few
CDR3: CATGGGQGPYEQYF
DNA: TGTGCCACCGGCGGGGGACAGGGTCCCTACGAGCAGTACTTC

V: TRBV7-8
D: TRBD2
J: TRBJ2-1
size: -
CDR3: CASRSTAGGKVNEQFF
DNA: TGTGCCAGCAGGAGTACAGCGGGGGGGAAGGTAAATGAGCAGTTCTTC

V: TRBV5-1
D: -
J: TRBJ2-3
size: few
CDR3: CASSLLGDRNTDTQYF
DNA: TGCGCCAGCAGCTTGCTCGGGGATCGGAACACAGATACGCAGTATTTT

V: TRBV3-1
D: -
J: TRBJ2-1
size: few
CDR3: CASSQDLTGPYNEQFF
DNA: TGTGCCAGCAGCCAAGATCTCACGGGGCCCTACAATGAGCAGTTCTTC

V: TRBV24-1
D: -
J: TRBJ1-1
size: -
CDR3: CATSDLSDRHTEAFF
DNA: TGTGCCACCAGTGATTTGAGCGACAGGCACACTGAAGCTTTCTTT

V: TRBV9
D: TRBD1
J: TRBJ1-6
size: -
CDR3: CASSVGWTGGNSPLHF
DNA: TGTGCCAGCAGCGTAGGCTGGACAGGGGGTAATTCACCCCTCCACTTT

V: TRBV29-1
D: -
J: TRBJ2-2
size: -
CDR3: CSVEGQGTAGELFF
DNA: TGCAGCGTTGAAGGGCAGGGGACGGCCGGGGAGCTGTTTTTT

V: TRBV20-1
D: TRBD2
J: TRBJ2-1
size: few
CDR3: CSASPLRLAGDQYCF
DNA: TGCAGTGCTAGCCCCTTGAGACTAGCGGGGGACCAGTATTGCTTC

V: TRBV5-1
D: -
J: TRBJ1-1
size: many
CDR3: CASSPQGMAEAFF
DNA: TGCGCCAGCAGCCCTCAGGGTATGGCTGAAGCTTTCTTT

V: TRBV5-1
D: -
J: TRBJ2-1
size: few
CDR3: CASSFAGPFSSEQFF
DNA: TGCGCCAGCAGCTTCGCCGGACCTTTCAGTAGTGAGCAGTTCTTC

V: TRBV20-1
D: -
J: TRBJ2-7
size: few
CDR3: CSARGASDYEQYF
DNA: TGCAGTGCTCGGGGGGCCTCGGACTACGAGCAGTACTTC

V: TRBV28
D: -
J: TRBJ2-7
size: -
CDR3: CASSLGSVGGLGCF
DNA: TGTGCCAGCAGTTTGGGGTCCGTCGGGGGCTTGGGTTGCTTC

V: TRBV10-3
D: -
J: TRBJ1-2
size: -
CDR3: CAISERGPWGYTF
DNA: TGTGCCATCAGTGAGAGAGGTCCCTGGGGCTACACCTTC

V: TRBV4-1
D: -
J: TRBJ2-3
size: -
CDR3: CASSPPGGRADTQYF
DNA: TGCGCCAGCAGCCCCCCCGGGGGCCGCGCAGATACGCAGTATTTT

V: TRBV4-1
D: -
J: TRBJ2-5
size: -
CDR3: CASSHSTGFGETQYF
DNA: TGCGCCAGCAGCCATTCAACAGGGTTCGGAGAGACCCAGTACTTC

V: TRBV6-4
D: TRBD1
J: TRBJ1-5
size: -
CDR3: CASSGPPGRGLVTQHF
DNA: TGTGCCAGCAGTGGGCCTCCGGGCAGGGGGCTAGTGACCCAGCATTTT

V: TRBV3-1
D: TRBD2
J: TRBJ2-7
size: few
CDR3: CASSRRSGDPHEQYF
DNA: TGTGCCAGCAGCCGCCGAAGCGGGGACCCACACGAGCAGTACTTC

V: TRBV4-3
D: -
J: TRBJ2-1
size: few
CDR3: CASSQRPDLDLGQFF
DNA: TGCGCCAGCAGCCAACGACCTGACTTGGATTTGGGGCAGTTCTTC

V: TRBV6-5
D: -
J: TRBJ1-3
size: -
CDR3: CASSYGQGRSGNTIYF
DNA: TGTGCCAGCAGTTACGGTCAGGGGCGGTCTGGAAACACCATATATTTT

V: TRBV12-3/TRBV12-4
D: TRBD2
J: TRBJ2-1
size: -
CDR3: CALGGEGYNEQFF
DNA: TGTGCCCTCGGGGGGGAGGGATACAATGAGCAGTTCTTC